This T cell receptor (beta chain) was sequenced in a study of siplizumab effects on memory and regulatory T cells. Germline lookup yields CDR1 SEHNR and CDR2 FQNEAQ (reference sequence). The CDR3 is made up of 17 amino acids. The germline V and J ends were trimmed by 0 bases and 4 bases, with 13 bases remaining between them. Only in-frame clones appear in the TCRdb table, and some are missing; sequencing was by immunoSEQ multiplex PCR. Seen here are 70,000 or so clones, 91% observed once, and the top ten hold around 28%. Turning to this clone: Antigen specificity is unknown.

General study results and limits: A naive or memory phenotype could not be assigned to roughly 80-97% of the proliferating CD4+ or CD8+ clones.

The chain links TRBV7-9 to TRBJ2-6, with D unresolved. Sequencing used CD8+ T cells sorted from blood. The TCR sequence derives from a human donor in good health. CDR3 sequence (DNA): TGTGCCAGCAGCTTAGCGCGTCGCGAGATAGGGGCCAACGTCCTGACTTTC. It is translated as CASSLARREIGANVLTF.